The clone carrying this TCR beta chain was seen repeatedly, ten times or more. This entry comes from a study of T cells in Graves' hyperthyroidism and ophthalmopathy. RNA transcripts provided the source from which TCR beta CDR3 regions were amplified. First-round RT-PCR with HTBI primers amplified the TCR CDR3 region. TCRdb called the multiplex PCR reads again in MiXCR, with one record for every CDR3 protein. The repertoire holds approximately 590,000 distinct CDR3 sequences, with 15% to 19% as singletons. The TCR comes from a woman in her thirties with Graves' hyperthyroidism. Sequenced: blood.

CDR3 bases: TGTGCCAGCAGACGGACAGGGGGCTCTGGAAACACCATATATTTT. It translates to CASRRTGGSGNTIYF. The J gene is TRBJ1-3, the V gene TRBV12-3 or TRBV12-4; 10 nucleotides match TRBD1. After removal of 6 bases from V and 0 bases from J, the junction contained 2 bases not matched to a gene. The CDR3 loop spans 15 amino acids.